This T cell receptor beta chain was documented in a study of T cell clonotyping in hematopoietic cell transplantation. General study findings and limits: Few recipient clonotypes overlapped donors; over 95% were de novo at given depth. Recipient TCR diversity dropped after transplant; expanded clonotypes rose from day 30 to 180.

Germline CDR1 reads SGHTA; CDR2 reads FQGNSA. The CDR3 has 16 amino acids. Trimming pared 5 bases from V and 0 bases from J, leaving 14 bases between. The data were produced by immunoSEQ multiplex PCR, yet TCRdb's version contains in-frame clones alone and is incomplete. The sample holds 6,000 or so clones; 87% are singletons and the top ten take 5.8%. Of note for this clone: The antigen remains undetermined.

The source is a female patient between 35 and 55 years old who had an allogeneic stem cell transplant from a related donor, so the T cells may come from the graft donor. Some clones in this sample may be carry-over from other donors' samples. This rearrangement joins TRBV7-2 to TRBJ1-3; D may be TRBD1 (5 bases). The sample was peripheral blood mononuclear cells, taken 100 days after allogeneic stem cell transplant. The CDR3 nucleotides read TGTGCCAGCAGCCCGTCCGGGACCTTCTCTGGAAACACCATATATTTT. This encodes CASSPSGTFSGNTIYF.